Below are 24 T cell receptor beta chains sequenced from a single sample in a study of T cells in localized non-small cell lung cancer. Assay: immunoSEQ multiplex PCR; the TCRdb copy retains only in-frame clones and omits some. In the table there are tens of thousands of clones, over 80% of which are singletons. The sequences come from peripheral blood, collected before any cancer treatment. These receptors came from a man between 40 and 70 years old with stage I squamous cell lung carcinoma.

V gene TRBV7-9 combines with J gene TRBJ1-2, with D unclear. This CDR3 has 15 amino acids. Trimming removed 4 bases at V and 0 bases at J, with 12 bases between. Germline V gene lookup returns CDR1 SEHNR and CDR2 FQNEAQ (reference sequence). Written as DNA, the CDR3 is TGTGCCAGCAGCTCAAACGGAGTAGCTAACTATGGCTACACCTTC. It translates to CASSSNGVANYGYTF.

V usage is TRBV18 and J usage is TRBJ1-6; D uncertain. Germline-derived CDR1 and CDR2 are KGHSH and LQKENI. V lost 0 bases, J lost 0 bases, and 9 bases lay in between. The CDR3 spans 17 residues. The CDR3 DNA is TGTGCCAGCTCACCACCAGTTTGGAGCTCCTATAATTCACCCCTCCACTTT. Its protein is CASSPPVWSSYNSPLHF.

The V and J genes are TRBV7-8 and TRBJ2-5; no definite D call. Germline V CDR1 and CDR2: SGHVS, FQNEAQ. The ends were cut back, 1 base at V and 5 bases at J, with 11 bases in the middle. The CDR3 is 14 amino acids. The CDR3 DNA is TGTGCCAGCAGCTTAGGACCCCGTCCGGAGACCCAGTACTTC. Encoded protein: CASSLGPRPETQYF.

This clone was observed a few times. This chain links TRBV7-8 with TRBJ1-2; D is perhaps TRBD1 (6 bases). The CDR3 loop spans 17 amino acids. CDR1 and CDR2 (germline): SGHVS, FQNEAQ. V was clipped by 1 base and J by 1 base, with 16 bases between them. CDR3 sequence reads: CASSLGPFRQDNYGYTF. DNA for the CDR3: TGTGCCAGCAGCTTAGGGCCCTTCCGACAGGATAACTATGGCTACACCTTC.

The chain carries TRBV27 and TRBJ2-7; D ambiguous. CDR3 length: 14 amino acids. Between the trimmed V and J ends, which lost 5 bases and 6 bases, there was a span of 17 bases. CDR1 and CDR2 from the germline V gene are MNHEY and SMNVEV (reference sequence). This CDR3 reads CASSPAGPGGEQYF. CDR3 sequence (DNA): TGTGCCAGCAGTCCTGCCGGGCCGGGTGGCGAGCAGTACTTC.

This chain links TRBV7-9 with TRBJ2-7; 9 positions agree with TRBD2. Germline V CDR1 and CDR2: SEHNR, FQNEAQ (reference sequence). Trimming took 4 bases from V and 4 from J; bases not matched to a gene: 5. The CDR3 is made up of 14 amino acids. CDR3 loop: CASSSGTSWYEQYF. The CDR3 bases are TGTGCCAGCAGCTCAGGGACTAGCTGGTACGAGCAGTACTTC.

V usage is TRBV20-1 and J usage is TRBJ1-1; D is unresolved. The CDR3 is made up of 11 amino acids. CDR1 and CDR2 from the germline V gene are DFQATT and SNEGSKA (reference sequence). The V gene lost 0 bases and the J gene lost 8 bases, with 7 bases spanning the gap. The CDR3: CSARESGEAFF. The CDR3 DNA is TGCAGTGCTAGAGAGTCGGGGGAAGCTTTCTTT.

V and J are TRBV5-4 and TRBJ1-1; 7 bases align to TRBD1. Per germline, CDR1 SGHNT and CDR2 YYREEE (reference sequence). The CDR3 consists of 16 residues. V gave up 0 bases and J gave up 0 bases; unmatched junction bases: 5. The CDR3 coding sequence is TGTGCCAGCAGCTTGGAGGGGGCAGGAATGAACACTGAAGCTTTCTTT. As protein: CASSLEGAGMNTEAFF.

The rearrangement joins TRBV29-1 to TRBJ1-5; no firm D call. Germline assignment: CDR1 SQVTM and CDR2 ANQGSEA. Deletions cut 4 bases from V and 0 bases from J, with 7 bases between. This CDR3 is built from 13 residues. This chain's CDR3 is CSVVPGSNQPQHF. In nucleotides, the CDR3 is TGCAGCGTTGTGCCAGGTAGCAATCAGCCCCAGCATTTT.

The J gene is TRBJ2-3, the V gene TRBV7-6; a weak D match, TRBD1 (6 bases). V was trimmed by 5 bases and J by 2 bases, leaving 17 bases between them. The CDR3 length is 16 residues. Germline V gene data show CDR1 as SGHVS and CDR2 as FNYEAQ. The CDR3 nucleotides are TGTGCCAGCAGCATTTCAGGGGAGTGGATCACAGATACGCAGTATTTT. It specifies CASSISGEWITDTQYF.

The V gene is TRBV6-6, the J gene TRBJ2-1; D might be TRBD1 (5 bases). The CDR3 loop spans 11 amino acids. The germline CDR1 and CDR2 sequences are MNHNY and SVGAGI (reference sequence). Trimming took off 6 bases at V and 15 bases at J, with 15 bases between the two ends. This CDR3 reads CASRRDRVPFF. The CDR3 nucleotides are TGTGCCAGCAGACGTGACAGAGTTCCGTTCTTC.

The chain recombines TRBV28 with TRBJ1-3; TRBD1 is a possible D gene (5 bases). V dropped 4 bases and J dropped 8 bases, with 9 bases sitting between them. The CDR3 loop spans 12 amino acids. Germline V gene lookup returns CDR1 MDHEN and CDR2 SYDVKM. The CDR3: CASSWGVDTIYF. The CDR3 DNA follows: TGTGCCAGCAGTTGGGGGGTTGACACCATATATTTT.

The chain recombines TRBV2 with TRBJ2-2; D remains ambiguous. CDR1 is SNHLY and CDR2 is FYNNEI in the germline V gene. V lost 8 bases to trimming and J lost 1 base, with 14 bases between them. This CDR3 region has 15 residues. The CDR3 sequence is CASGVGLGNTGELFF. Written as DNA, the CDR3 is TGTGCCAGCGGGGTGGGTTTGGGGAACACCGGGGAGCTGTTTTTT.

This clone was counted a single time. The rearrangement joins TRBV6-1 to TRBJ2-5; D ambiguous. Per the germline V gene, CDR1 is MNHNS and CDR2 is SASEGT. This CDR3 is built from 11 residues. V was clipped by 9 bases and J by 5 bases, with 10 bases between them. This CDR3 reads CASPFQETQYF. The CDR3 DNA sequence: TGTGCCAGTCCCTTCCAGGAGACCCAGTACTTC.

This chain joins TRBV4-1 and TRBJ2-1, with 7 bases matching TRBD2. The CDR3 is made up of 15 amino acids. The trim removed 4 bases at V and 6 bases at J, leaving 9 bases unmatched. The V gene's germline CDR1 is MGHRA and CDR2 YSYEKL. CDR3 nucleotides: TGCGCCAGCAGCCGGAGCGCCAGGGAGGGCAATGAGCAGTTCTTC. Its protein product is CASSRSAREGNEQFF.

CDR3 in amino acids: CASSLGGRKETQYF. CDR3 nucleotides: TGTGCCAGCAGCTTAGGGGGACGGAAAGAGACCCAGTACTTC. J is TRBJ2-5 and V is TRBV7-2; D is possibly TRBD1 or TRBD2 (5 bases each). Trimming stripped 1 base from V and 3 bases from J, with 9 bases between. Looked up from germline, CDR1 is SGHTA and CDR2 is FQGNSA. The CDR3 sequence is 14 residues long.

V is TRBV19 and J is TRBJ2-2; D gene ambiguous. This CDR3 comprises 14 residues. Trimming took off 3 bases at V and 3 bases at J, with 8 bases between the two ends. CDR1 and CDR2 from the germline V gene are LNHDA and SQIVND (reference sequence). DNA of the CDR3: TGTGCCAGTAGTATCTTAGGGTACACCGGGGAGCTGTTTTTT. It codes for CASSILGYTGELFF.

The genes are TRBV5-1 and TRBJ2-7, with TRBD1 matching over 9 bases. V lost 2 bases and J lost 1; bases outside the gene matches: 7. CDR1 and CDR2 (germline): SGHRS, YFSETQ. This CDR3 spans 16 amino acids. This chain's CDR3 is CASSFGQGSSSYEQYF. In DNA form, the CDR3 reads TGCGCCAGCAGCTTTGGACAGGGGTCGTCGTCCTACGAGCAGTACTTC.

The V call is TRBV2, the J call TRBJ2-7; D not resolved. This CDR3 comprises 14 residues. The ends were cut back, 7 bases at V and 0 bases at J, with 13 bases in the middle. Germline loops: CDR1 SNHLY, CDR2 FYNNEI. DNA of the CDR3: TGTGCCAGCACCCGGAGTGCCCACTCCTACGAGCAGTACTTC. This encodes CASTRSAHSYEQYF.

V usage is TRBV4-3 and J usage is TRBJ1-4; no reliable D call. V was cut by 0 bases and J by 8 bases, with 13 bases left in between. Germline CDR1 reads LGHNA; CDR2 reads YSLEER. The length of the CDR3 is 15 residues. The CDR3, as DNA: TGCGCCAGCAGCCAAGAGGGCACGCAAAGAGAAAAACTGTTTTTT. Translating it yields CASSQEGTQREKLFF.

The V and J genes are TRBV10-2 and TRBJ1-2, with 7 bases identical to TRBD1. CDR1 and CDR2 from the germline V gene are WSHSY and SAAADI. This CDR3 comprises 12 residues. The V gene end was trimmed by 6 bases and the J gene end by 8 bases; junction bases not matched to a gene: 6. The CDR3: CASSRTGGGYTF. The DNA for the CDR3 is TGCGCCAGCAGCCGGACAGGCGGGGGCTACACCTTC.

V gene TRBV5-1 combines with J gene TRBJ1-3; TRBD1 is a possible D gene (5 bases). Per the germline V gene, CDR1 is SGHRS and CDR2 is YFSETQ. Trimming removed 4 bases at V and 0 bases at J, with 14 bases between. This CDR3 contains 16 residues. CDR3 sequence (DNA): TGCGCCAGCAGCGTGGGACGGCCAAGCTCTGGAAACACCATATATTTT. Translation: CASSVGRPSSGNTIYF.

The gene calls are TRBV10-3 and TRBJ2-5, with a tentative D call TRBD2 (5 bases). CDR1 and CDR2 from the germline V gene are ENHRY and SYGVKD. The CDR3 is made up of 12 amino acids. Trimming shortened V by 6 bases and J by 5 bases, and 10 bases separated the two germline ends. The CDR3 region is CAISQTGETQYF. Written as DNA, the CDR3 is TGTGCCATCAGCCAAACGGGGGAGACCCAGTACTTC.

This rearrangement joins TRBV19 to TRBJ1-2, with 8 positions matching TRBD1. CDR1 and CDR2 (germline): LNHDA, SQIVND (reference sequence). Trimming took 4 bases from V and 8 from J; bases not matched to a gene: 6. This CDR3 is 13 amino acids long. CDR3 coding DNA: TGTGCCAGTAGTAGCGGACAGGGACGGGGCTACACCTTC. It is translated as CASSSGQGRGYTF. The entire variable domain, with the rest obtained from reference TRBV19 and TRBJ1-2, is as follows: DGGITQSPKYLFRKEGQNVTLSCEQNLNHDAMYWYRQDPGQGLRLIYYSQIVNDFQKGDIAEGYSVSREKKESFPLTVTSAQKNPTAFYLCASSSGQGRGYTFGSGTRLTVV.